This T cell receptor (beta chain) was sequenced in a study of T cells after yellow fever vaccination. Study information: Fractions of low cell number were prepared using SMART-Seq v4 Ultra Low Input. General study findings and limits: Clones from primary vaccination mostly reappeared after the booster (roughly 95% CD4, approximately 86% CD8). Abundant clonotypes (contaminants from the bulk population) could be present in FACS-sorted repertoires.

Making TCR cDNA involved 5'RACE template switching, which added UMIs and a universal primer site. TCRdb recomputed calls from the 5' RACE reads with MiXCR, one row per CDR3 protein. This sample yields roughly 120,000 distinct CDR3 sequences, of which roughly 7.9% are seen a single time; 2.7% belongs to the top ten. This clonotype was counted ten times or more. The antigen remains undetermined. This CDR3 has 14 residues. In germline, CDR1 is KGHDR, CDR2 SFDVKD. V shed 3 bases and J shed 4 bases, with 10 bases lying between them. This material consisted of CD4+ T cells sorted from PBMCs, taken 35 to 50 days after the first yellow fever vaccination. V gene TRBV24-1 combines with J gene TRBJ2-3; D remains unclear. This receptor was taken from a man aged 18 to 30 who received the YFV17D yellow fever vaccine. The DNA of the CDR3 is TGTGCCACCAGTGATCCTTTGCTCCCAGATACGCAGTATTTT. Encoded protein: CATSDPLLPDTQYF.